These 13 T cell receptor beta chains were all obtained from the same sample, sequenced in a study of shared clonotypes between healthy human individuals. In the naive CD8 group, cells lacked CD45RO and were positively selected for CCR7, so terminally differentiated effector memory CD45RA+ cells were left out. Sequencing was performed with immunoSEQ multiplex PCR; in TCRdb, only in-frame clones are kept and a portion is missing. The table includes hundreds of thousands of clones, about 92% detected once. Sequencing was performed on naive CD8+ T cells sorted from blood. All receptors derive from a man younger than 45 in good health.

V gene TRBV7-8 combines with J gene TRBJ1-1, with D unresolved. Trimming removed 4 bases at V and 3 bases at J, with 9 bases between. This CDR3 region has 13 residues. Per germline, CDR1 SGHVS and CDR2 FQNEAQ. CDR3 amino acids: CASSWTGDTEAFF. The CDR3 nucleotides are TGTGCCAGCAGCTGGACTGGTGACACTGAAGCTTTCTTT.

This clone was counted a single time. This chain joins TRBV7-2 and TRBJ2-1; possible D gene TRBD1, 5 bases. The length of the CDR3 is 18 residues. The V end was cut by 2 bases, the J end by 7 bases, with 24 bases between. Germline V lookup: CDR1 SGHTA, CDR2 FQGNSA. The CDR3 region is CASSLPADKAITSNEQFF. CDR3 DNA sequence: TGTGCCAGCAGCTTACCCGCGGACAAGGCGATTACATCAAATGAGCAGTTCTTC.

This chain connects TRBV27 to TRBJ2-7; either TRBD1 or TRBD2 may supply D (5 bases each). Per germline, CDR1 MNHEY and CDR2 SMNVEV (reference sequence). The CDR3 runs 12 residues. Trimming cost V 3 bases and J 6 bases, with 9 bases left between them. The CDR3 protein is CASSFGAGEQYF. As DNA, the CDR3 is TGTGCCAGCAGTTTTGGGGCGGGCGAGCAGTACTTC.

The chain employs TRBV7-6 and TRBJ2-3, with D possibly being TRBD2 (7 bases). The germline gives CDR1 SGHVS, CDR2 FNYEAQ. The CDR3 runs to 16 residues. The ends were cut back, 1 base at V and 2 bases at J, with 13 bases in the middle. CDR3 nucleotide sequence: TGTGCCAGCAGCTTAGGTGCGGCGGGGGCCACAGATACGCAGTATTTT. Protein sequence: CASSLGAAGATDTQYF.

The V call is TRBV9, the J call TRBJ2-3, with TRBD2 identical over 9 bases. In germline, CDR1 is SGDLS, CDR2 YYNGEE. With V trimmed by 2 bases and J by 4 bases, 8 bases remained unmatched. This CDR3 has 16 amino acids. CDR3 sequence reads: CASSVGSGGYADTQYF. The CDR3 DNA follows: TGTGCCAGCAGCGTTGGTAGCGGGGGCTATGCAGATACGCAGTATTTT.

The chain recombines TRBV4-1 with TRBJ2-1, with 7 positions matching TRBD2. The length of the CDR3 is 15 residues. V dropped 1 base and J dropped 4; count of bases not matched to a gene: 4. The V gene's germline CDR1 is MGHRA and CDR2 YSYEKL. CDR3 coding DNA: TGCGCCAGCAGCCAAGGGGGGGAGGGGTACAATGAGCAGTTCTTC. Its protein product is CASSQGGEGYNEQFF.

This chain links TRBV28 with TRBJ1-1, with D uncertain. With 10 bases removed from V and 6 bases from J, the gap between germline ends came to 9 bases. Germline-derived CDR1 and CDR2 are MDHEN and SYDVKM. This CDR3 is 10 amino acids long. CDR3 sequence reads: CAIAGSEAFF. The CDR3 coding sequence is TGTGCCATAGCAGGCTCTGAAGCTTTCTTT. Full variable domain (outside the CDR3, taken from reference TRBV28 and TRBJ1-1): DVKVTQSSRYLVKRTGEKVFLECVQDMDHENMFWYRQDPGLGLRLIYFSYDVKMKEKGDIPEGYSVSREKKERFSLILESASTNQTSMYLCAIAGSEAFFGQGTRLTVV.

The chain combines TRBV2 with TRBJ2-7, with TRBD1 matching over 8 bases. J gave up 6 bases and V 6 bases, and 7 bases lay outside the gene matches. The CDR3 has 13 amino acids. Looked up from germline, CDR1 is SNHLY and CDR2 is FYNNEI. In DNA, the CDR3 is TGTGCCAGCAGGTCCGGGACAGGTGGCGAGCAGTACTTC. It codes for CASRSGTGGEQYF.

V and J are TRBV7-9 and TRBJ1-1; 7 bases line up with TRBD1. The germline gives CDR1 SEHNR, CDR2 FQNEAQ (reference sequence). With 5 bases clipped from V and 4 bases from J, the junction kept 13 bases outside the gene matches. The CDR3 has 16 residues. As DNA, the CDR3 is TGTGCCAGCAGCGCAGGAGACAGGGCGCTCGGCACTGAAGCTTTCTTT. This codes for CASSAGDRALGTEAFF.

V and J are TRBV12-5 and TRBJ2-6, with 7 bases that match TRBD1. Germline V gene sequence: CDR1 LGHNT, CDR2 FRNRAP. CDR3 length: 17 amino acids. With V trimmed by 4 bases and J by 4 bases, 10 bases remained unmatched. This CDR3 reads CASGWGQTAGGANVLTF. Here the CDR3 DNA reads TGTGCTAGTGGTTGGGGACAGACTGCGGGCGGGGCCAACGTCCTGACTTTC.

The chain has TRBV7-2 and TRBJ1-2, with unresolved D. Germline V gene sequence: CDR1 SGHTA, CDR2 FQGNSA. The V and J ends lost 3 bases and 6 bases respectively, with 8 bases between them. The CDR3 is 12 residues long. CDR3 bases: TGTGCCAGCAGCTTCTACCCGGATGGCTACACCTTC. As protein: CASSFYPDGYTF.

Here the CDR3 DNA reads TGTGCCAGCAGCCCAGAAGGACTAGCGGACAATGAGCAGTTCTTC. Translating it yields CASSPEGLADNEQFF. V is TRBV7-6 and J is TRBJ2-1; TRBD2 aligns across 10 bases. This CDR3 has 15 residues. The ends lost 5 bases at V and 5 bases at J; junction bases unmatched: 6. Germline assignment: CDR1 SGHVS and CDR2 FNYEAQ.

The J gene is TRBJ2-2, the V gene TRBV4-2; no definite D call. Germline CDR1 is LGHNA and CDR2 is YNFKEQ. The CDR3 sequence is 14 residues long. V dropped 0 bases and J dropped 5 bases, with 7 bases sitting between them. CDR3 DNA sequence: TGTGCCAGCAGCCAAGATTACTATACCGGGGAGCTGTTTTTT. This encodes CASSQDYYTGELFF.